Listed here are 21 T cell receptor beta chains from one sample, sequenced in a study of cytomegalovirus exposure and HLA in healthy donors. In the PCR, 60 Vbeta and 13 Jbeta primers were used. Using immunoSEQ multiplex PCR, the repertoire was profiled, and TCRdb retains in-frame clones only, with some absent. Here the sample spans under 200,000 clones, 60% to 85% being singletons. The sequenced sample consisted of PBMCs. These receptors were taken from a man in his forties in good health and CMV-seronegative.

This clone was picked up one time. V usage is TRBV6-4 and J usage is TRBJ1-1; D remains ambiguous. The CDR3 covers 14 residues. Germline values: CDR1 MRHNA, CDR2 SNTAGT. With 3 bases removed from V and 5 bases from J, the gap between germline ends came to 13 bases. The CDR3 spells CASSENPGWTEAFF. The DNA of the CDR3 is TGTGCCAGCAGTGAAAATCCGGGATGGACTGAAGCTTTCTTT.

The V and J genes are TRBV9 and TRBJ2-1, with no clear D. The germline V and J ends were trimmed by 3 bases and 5 bases, with 9 bases remaining between them. The CDR3 contains 13 residues. Germline lookup yields CDR1 SGDLS and CDR2 YYNGEE. CDR3 sequence reads: CASSDTTHNEQFF. The CDR3 DNA is TGTGCCAGCAGCGACACTACCCACAATGAGCAGTTCTTC.

The gene calls are TRBV6-5 and TRBJ1-3; perhaps TRBD1 as D (6 bases). Trimming pared 6 bases from V and 2 bases from J, leaving 14 bases between. The CDR3 contains 15 residues. Per the germline V gene, CDR1 is MNHEY and CDR2 is SVGAGI. As DNA, the CDR3 is TGTGCCAGCAGGGGTGGGGGCGGCACTGGAAACACCATATATTTT. Amino acid sequence: CASRGGGGTGNTIYF.

The chain joins TRBV18 to TRBJ2-1; 8 bases match TRBD1. CDR3 length: 15 amino acids. The ends lost 4 bases at V and 9 bases at J; junction bases unmatched: 11. CDR1 is KGHSH and CDR2 is LQKENI in the germline V gene. The CDR3 DNA reads TGTGCCAGCTCACTTGAGACAGGGGCTAGGGGTGAGCAGTTCTTC. Translation gives CASSLETGARGEQFF.

The chain couples TRBV6-4 to TRBJ1-4; 7 nucleotides line up with TRBD1. This CDR3 is built from 15 residues. After removal of 7 bases from V and 2 bases from J, the junction contained 7 bases not matched to a gene. Germline V lookup: CDR1 MRHNA, CDR2 SNTAGT. CDR3 DNA sequence: TGTGCCAGCACAAACAGGGGTTGTACTAATGAAAAACTGTTTTTT. Protein: CASTNRGCTNEKLFF.

The CDR3, as DNA: TGTGCCATCGAGGCAGATAGCAATCAGCCCCAGCATTTT. Its protein is CAIEADSNQPQHF. The chain carries TRBV10-3 and TRBJ1-5; D uncertain. CDR1 ENHRY and CDR2 SYGVKD come from the germline V gene. V was shortened by 8 bases and J by 0 bases, with 8 bases between the two germline ends. This CDR3 comprises 13 residues.

The chain joins TRBV18 to TRBJ1-1; D remains ambiguous. The germline V gene has CDR1 KGHSH and CDR2 LQKENI. The CDR3 has 13 residues. With 1 base removed from V and 6 bases from J, the gap between germline ends came to 9 bases. Here the CDR3 reads CASSPLGIAEAFF. In nucleotides, the CDR3 is TGTGCCAGCTCACCACTGGGCATAGCTGAAGCTTTCTTT.

The chain links TRBV6-1 to TRBJ2-2, with D possibly TRBD2 on 7 matching bases. Germline-derived CDR1 and CDR2 are MNHNS and SASEGT. This CDR3 contains 16 residues. The V end was cut by 2 bases, the J end by 5 bases, with 15 bases between. The CDR3 coding sequence is TGTGCCAGCAGTGAAATCGGGGGGCGTAGGACCGGGGAGCTGTTTTTT. This sequence encodes CASSEIGGRRTGELFF.

This chain links TRBV19 with TRBJ2-2; D is uncertain. Germline values: CDR1 LNHDA, CDR2 SQIVND (reference sequence). Trimming pared 7 bases from V and 7 bases from J, leaving 16 bases between. The CDR3 has 14 amino acids. CDR3 coding DNA: TGTGCCAGTACCCCCACTGGTATACGCGGGGAGCTGTTTTTT. It is translated as CASTPTGIRGELFF.

This chain connects TRBV10-1 to TRBJ2-3; tentative D call: TRBD2 (5 bases). The CDR3 runs to 16 residues. The germline V and J ends were trimmed by 3 bases and 2 bases, with 15 bases remaining between them. Germline V CDR1 and CDR2: WNHNN, SYGVQD (reference sequence). The CDR3, as DNA: TGCGCCAGCAGTGAAGGACTGGTCTCCCCCACAGATACGCAGTATTTT. Its translation: CASSEGLVSPTDTQYF.

V and J are TRBV29-1 and TRBJ1-6; no definite D call. V shed 6 bases and J shed 5 bases, with 11 bases lying between them. The CDR3 has 13 amino acids. Germline V gives CDR1 SQVTM, CDR2 ANQGSEA. CDR3 in DNA: TGCAGCGTGTCGACGGGAAATAATTCACCCCTCCACTTT. It encodes CSVSTGNNSPLHF. Variable domain in full (rest from reference TRBV29-1 and TRBJ1-6): SAVISQKPSRDICQRGTSLTIQCQVDSQVTMMFWYRQQPGQSLTLIATANQGSEATYESGFVIDKFPISRPNLTFSTLTVSNMSPEDSSIYLCSVSTGNNSPLHFGNGTRLTVT.

This clone has just one count. The CDR3 DNA reads as TGCGCCAGCAGGACTCAGACAGGGGGAAGTACTGAAGCTTTCTTT. Translating it yields CASRTQTGGSTEAFF. The genes are TRBV5-1 and TRBJ1-1, with TRBD1 matching over 9 bases. The V segment lost 5 bases and the J segment 5 bases; nucleotides outside the gene matches: 10. The CDR3 runs to 15 residues. Germline CDR1 reads SGHRS; CDR2 reads YFSETQ. The variable domain in full, with the rest retrieved from reference TRBV5-1 and TRBJ1-1, is KAGVTQTPRYLIKTRGQQVTLSCSPISGHRSVSWYQQTPGQGLQFLFEYFSETQRNKGNFPGRFSGRQFSNSRSEMNVSTLELGDSALYLCASRTQTGGSTEAFFGQGTRLTVV.

This clone showed up just once. The rearrangement joins TRBV7-2 to TRBJ2-1; TRBD1 is a possible D gene (6 bases). The CDR3 sequence is 15 residues long. The germline gives CDR1 SGHTA, CDR2 FQGNSA. V was trimmed by 2 bases and J by 4 bases, leaving 12 bases between them. CDR3 bases: TGTGCCAGCAGCTTAAGGACAGACTATTACAATGAGCAGTTCTTC. The encoded protein is CASSLRTDYYNEQFF. The full variable domain, in which reference TRBV7-2 and TRBJ2-1 provide the parts outside the CDR3, is GAGVSQSPSNKVTEKGKDVELRCDPISGHTALYWYRQSLGQGLEFLIYFQGNSAPDKSGLPSDRFSAERTGGSVSTLTIQRTQQEDSAVYLCASSLRTDYYNEQFFGPGTRLTVL.

The CDR3 loop is CASSPDTYNEQFF. The CDR3 nucleotides read TGCGCCAGCAGCCCAGACACTTACAATGAGCAGTTCTTC. The chain employs TRBV5-1 and TRBJ2-1; no reliable D call. The V gene's germline CDR1 is SGHRS and CDR2 YFSETQ. V lost 4 bases to trimming and J lost 4 bases, with 9 bases between them. The CDR3 is made up of 13 amino acids.

For this clone: In this CDR3 the conserved last residue, phenylalanine or tryptophan, is missing, so a read error is likely. The DNA is omitted, as the CDR3 cannot be located on it reliably, and the CDR3 follows TCRdb's listing. V and J are TRBV5-4 and TRBJ2-4; the table names TRBD1, a call not compared with the DNA. The CDR3 spans 12 residues, counting both ends. The V gene's germline CDR1 is SGHNT and CDR2 YYREEE (reference sequence). This CDR3 reads CASSLGQQGRVV.

As for this clone: Additional DNA sequences in this sample encode the identical CDR3. The chain links TRBV9 to TRBJ2-7, with 8 bases fitting TRBD1. Per the germline V gene, CDR1 is SGDLS and CDR2 is YYNGEE. V gave up 3 bases and J gave up 3 bases; unmatched junction bases: 5. CDR3 size: 14 residues. This CDR3 is CASSAGTGLYEQYF. CDR3 sequence (DNA): TGTGCCAGCAGCGCCGGGACAGGCCTCTACGAGCAGTACTTC.

The CDR3: CASSLRVAYGDEKLFF. The CDR3 DNA is TGTGCCAGCAGCTTGAGAGTCGCCTACGGGGATGAAAAACTGTTTTTT. The V gene is TRBV5-4, the J gene TRBJ1-4; the D is unclear. The V and J ends lost 1 base and 6 bases respectively, with 16 bases between them. CDR1 and CDR2 from the germline V gene are SGHNT and YYREEE (reference sequence). CDR3 size: 16 residues.

The chain is built from TRBV19 and TRBJ2-6, with TRBD1 matching 9 bases. Germline loops: CDR1 LNHDA, CDR2 SQIVND (reference sequence). After removal of 0 bases from V and 0 bases from J, the junction contained 9 bases not matched to a gene. The CDR3 has 20 residues. The CDR3 coding sequence is TGTGCCAGTAGTATAGAGGGTGGGACAGGGCTAAACTCTGGGGCCAACGTCCTGACTTTC. Encoded protein: CASSIEGGTGLNSGANVLTF.

The rearrangement uses TRBV18 and TRBJ1-4, with 9 bases lining up with TRBD1. V dropped 6 bases and J dropped 5; count of bases not matched to a gene: 13. Germline loops: CDR1 KGHSH, CDR2 LQKENI. The CDR3 is 17 residues long. CDR3 coding DNA: TGTGCCAGCTCCAAGGGGTCACAGGGGGCCCAGAATGAAAAACTGTTTTTT. Residues: CASSKGSQGAQNEKLFF.

In its sample, this clone was seen a few times. The rearrangement uses TRBV28 and TRBJ2-7; maybe TRBD2 (6 bases). V lost 11 bases, J lost 2 bases, and 16 bases lay in between. CDR3 length: 13 residues. Germline CDR1 and CDR2: MDHEN and SYDVKM. In DNA form, the CDR3 reads TGTGCCTCCTCCGGGAGAGCGCCCTACGAGCAGTACTTC. It is translated as CASSGRAPYEQYF.

This chain links TRBV7-3 with TRBJ2-1; D is possibly TRBD1 (5 bases). The CDR3 contains 14 residues. The V and J ends lost 2 bases and 7 bases respectively, with 12 bases between them. Germline loops: CDR1 SGHTA, CDR2 FQGTGA. The CDR3 bases are TGTGCCAGCAGCTTACCAGGGTTGTATAATGAGCAGTTCTTC. Translation: CASSLPGLYNEQFF.